The entry that follows covers one T cell receptor (beta chain) sequence. As yet, its antigen is unknown. The sample comes from a study of T cell responses to AZD1222 COVID-19 vaccine. Study results and caveats: A mostly white British donor set with more females was recruited, and clonal diversity was possibly underestimated.

The CDR3 is 15 amino acids. The germline gives CDR1 SGDLS, CDR2 YYNGEE. The V gene end was trimmed by 0 bases and the J gene end by 2 bases; junction bases not matched to a gene: 1. Clones were sequenced by immunoSEQ multiplex PCR, and TCRdb holds only the in-frame ones, with some missing. The top ten clones hold roughly 2% of a sample with about 180,000 clones, about 90% of them seen once. This receptor was taken from an adult who received the AZD1222 COVID-19 vaccine. The sequenced sample was peripheral blood, obtained 28 days after the second AZD1222 dose. The V and J genes are TRBV9 and TRBJ2-1, with 8 bases matching TRBD2. In DNA form, the CDR3 reads TGTGCCAGCAGCGTAGCGGGAGGGCCCTACAATGAGCAGTTCTTC. Protein product: CASSVAGGPYNEQFF. Filled out from reference TRBV9 and TRBJ2-1, the complete variable domain reads DSGVTQTPKHLITATGQRVTLRCSPRSGDLSVYWYQQSLDQGLQFLIQYYNGEERAKGNILERFSAQQFPDLHSELNLSSLELGDSALYFCASSVAGGPYNEQFFGPGTRLTVL.